This note documents a single TCR beta chain sequence. This specimen belongs to a study of blood T cell repertoires in COVID-19. Background on the study: Donors in the United States, Italy and Spain gave samples during acute or convalescent COVID-19. Sources were T cells, B-cell-depleted T cells, or PBMCs; the material itself was cDNA or gDNA.

As processed by the authors: Counts of nucleated cells, estimated from reference gene primer amplification, were obtained. Here immunoSEQ multiplex PCR was the method, and the copy in TCRdb shows in-frame clones only, minus some. V and J calls and clone size are copied from that table; D and trimming were computed from the DNA. The sample lists over 150,000 clones, around four fifths occurring once. CDR3 length: 17 amino acids. Germline CDR1 MDHEN, CDR2 SYDVKM. V lost 9 bases to trimming and J lost 0 bases, with 21 bases between them. Sequenced input: peripheral blood. This TCR was recovered from a woman in her sixties or seventies with acute or convalescent COVID-19. The V and J genes are TRBV28 and TRBJ1-5; tentative D call: TRBD1 (6 bases). The CDR3 bases are TGTGCCAGTAATAGACCACCGGGGGGCCATAGCAATCAGCCCCAGCATTTT. The encoded protein is CASNRPPGGHSNQPQHF. The variable domain in full, completed from reference TRBV28 and TRBJ1-5, reads DVKVTQSSRYLVKRTGEKVFLECVQDMDHENMFWYRQDPGLGLRLIYFSYDVKMKEKGDIPEGYSVSREKKERFSLILESASTNQTSMYLCASNRPPGGHSNQPQHFGDGTRLSIL.